This T cell receptor beta chain emerged from a study of somatic mutations in cytotoxic T cells in rheumatoid arthritis. Study as a whole: A 30 ml EDTA sample of patient blood was drawn right after diagnosis, before any treatment. Study-level results: For rheumatoid arthritis patients, CD8+ clonality increased with age, whereas it did not in healthy controls.

Germline V lookup: CDR1 LNHDA, CDR2 SQIVND (reference sequence). This CDR3 comprises 13 residues. V shed 6 bases and J shed 5 bases, with 13 bases lying between them. Concerning this clone: What it binds is not known.

Assay: immunoSEQ multiplex PCR; the TCRdb copy retains only in-frame clones and omits some. In the table there are several thousand clones, roughly three quarters of which are singletons. Sample: CD8+ T cells sorted from blood. The V and J genes are TRBV19 and TRBJ1-1, with D uncertain. The receptor's source is an adult with rheumatoid arthritis. CDR3 DNA: TGTGCCAGTAGCTCTAATTTGGGAACTGAAGCTTTCTTT. It yields the protein CASSSNLGTEAFF.